This T cell receptor beta chain was captured by sequencing in a study of graft-versus-host responses after intestinal transplantation. Regarding the study as a whole: Some GvH clones were seen earlier in gut or blood, suggesting intestinal origin.

This table comes from immunoSEQ multiplex PCR, and its TCRdb copy is limited to in-frame clones, with some not included. This table has 35,000 to 45,000 clones, approximately 93% appearing once. V lost 0 bases to trimming and J lost 0 bases, with 9 bases between them. Germline loops: CDR1 SGDLS, CDR2 YYNGEE. The CDR3 extends over 15 amino acids. Comment on this clone: Its target is unknown.

Sample: unstimulated CD4+ T cells sorted from spleen or lymph node cells, taken before transplant. The chain recombines TRBV9 with TRBJ1-2, with no clear D. The sequence derives from a human donor who was the organ donor for an intestinal transplant. CDR3 region: CASSVAQAANYGYTF. The CDR3 bases are TGTGCCAGCAGCGTAGCTCAGGCGGCTAACTATGGCTACACCTTC. Full variable domain (missing parts from reference TRBV9 and TRBJ1-2): DSGVTQTPKHLITATGQRVTLRCSPRSGDLSVYWYQQSLDQGLQFLIQYYNGEERAKGNILERFSAQQFPDLHSELNLSSLELGDSALYFCASSVAQAANYGYTFGSGTRLTVV.